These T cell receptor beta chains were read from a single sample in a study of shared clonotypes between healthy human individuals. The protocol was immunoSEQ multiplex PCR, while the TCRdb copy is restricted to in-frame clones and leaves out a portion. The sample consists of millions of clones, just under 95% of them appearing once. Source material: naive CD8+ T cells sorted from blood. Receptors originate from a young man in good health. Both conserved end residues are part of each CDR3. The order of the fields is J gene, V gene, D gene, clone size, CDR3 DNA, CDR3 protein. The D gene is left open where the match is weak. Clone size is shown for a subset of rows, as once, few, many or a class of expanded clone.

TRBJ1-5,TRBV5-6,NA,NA,TGTGCCAGCAGCGAAAGCGGAGGGTATCAGCCCCAGCATTTT,CASSESGGYQPQHF
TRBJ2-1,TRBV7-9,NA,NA,TGTGCCAGCAGTCTCGCGGAGGGCTCCTACAATGAGCAGTTCTTC,CASSLAEGSYNEQFF
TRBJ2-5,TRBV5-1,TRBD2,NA,TGCGCCAGCAGCCCCATGGGGGGGTCGGAGACCCAGTACTTC,CASSPMGGSETQYF
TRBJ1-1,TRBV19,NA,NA,TGTGCCAGTAAGTCTGGTATGAACACTGAAGCTTTCTTT,CASKSGMNTEAFF
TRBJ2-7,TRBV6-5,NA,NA,TGTGCCAGCAGAGGGGCGGTTCTGGACGAGCAGTACTTC,CASRGAVLDEQYF
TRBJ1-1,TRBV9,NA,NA,TGTGCCAGCAGCGCCGACAGCGAGGTGTACACTGAAGCTTTCTTT,CASSADSEVYTEAFF
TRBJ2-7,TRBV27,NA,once,TGTGCCAGCGGCGACAGAGACTACGAGCAGTACTTC,CASGDRDYEQYF
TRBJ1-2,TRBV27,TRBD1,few,TGTGCCAGCAGCGTGACAGGGGGACCCGCTCATGGCTACACCTTC,CASSVTGGPAHGYTF
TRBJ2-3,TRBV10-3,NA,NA,TGTGCCATCAGTGATATCGGGGCACAGATAGCTACGCAGTATTTT,CAISDIGAQIATQYF
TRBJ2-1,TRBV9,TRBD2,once,TGTGCCAGCAGCGCAGACGCACTAGCGGGAGGTGAGCAGTTCTTC,CASSADALAGGEQFF
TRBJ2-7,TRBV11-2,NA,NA,TGTGCGACCCGGGACAAAAACGAGCAGTACTTC,CATRDKNEQYF
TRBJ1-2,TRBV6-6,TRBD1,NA,TGTGCCAGCAGCGACAAGGGACAGGGGGCAGGTGGCTACACCTTC,CASSDKGQGAGGYTF
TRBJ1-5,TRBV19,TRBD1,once,TGTGCCAGTAGTATGCGGGACAGCTATAGCAATCAGCCCCAGCATTTT,CASSMRDSYSNQPQHF
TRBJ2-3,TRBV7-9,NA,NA,TGTGCCAGCAGCCCGACCCAGGGTTTTCATACGCAGTATTTT,CASSPTQGFHTQYF